Listed below are T cell receptor beta chains from one sample, sequenced in a study of neurological immune-mediated disorders. TCRdb itself ran the 5' RACE reads through MiXCR, one entry per CDR3 protein. The sample lists fewer than 45,000 distinct CDR3 sequences, over 2% occurring once. The sequencing sample was made of PBMCs. The receptors were sampled from a man aged 25-40 years with multiple sclerosis. Each CDR3 is given with its conserved first and last residue. D genes are given only for firm matches. Only part of the rows carry a size: once, few, many, or a class if the clone is expanded.

>TRBJ2-5|-|TRBV4-1|many
CASSIRWQETQYF
TGCGCCAGCAGCATCCGGTGGCAGGAGACCCAGTACTTC
>TRBJ2-6|-|TRBV5-1|many
CASSYLGDSGANVLTF
TGCGCCAGCAGCTACCTTGGGGACTCTGGGGCCAACGTCCTGACTTTC
>TRBJ1-3|-|TRBV7-2|many
CASSLGDVSGNTIYF
TGTGCCAGCAGCTTAGGGGATGTCTCTGGAAACACCATATATTTT
>TRBJ2-3|TRBD1|TRBV20-1|many
CSAHVWTGDRSTDTQYF
TGCAGTGCTCACGTATGGACAGGGGATCGGAGCACAGATACGCAGTATTTT
>TRBJ2-7|TRBD2|TRBV20-1|many
CSATKREPYEQYF
TGCAGTGCTACCAAGCGGGAGCCCTACGAGCAGTACTTC
>TRBJ2-2|TRBD2|TRBV5-1|many
CASSRSGTSSVTGELFF
TGCGCCAGCAGTCGATCGGGGACTAGTTCTGTCACCGGGGAGCTGTTTTTT
>TRBJ1-5|-|TRBV6-5|many
CASSYPGVHQPQHF
TGTGCCAGCAGTTATCCGGGAGTGCATCAGCCCCAGCATTTT
>TRBJ2-2|-|TRBV4-1|many
CASSQARGSGELFF
TGCGCCAGCAGCCAAGCTCGAGGGTCCGGGGAGCTGTTTTTT
>TRBJ2-3|-|TRBV6-5|many
CASRPDSTDTQYF
TGTGCCAGCAGGCCCGACAGCACAGATACGCAGTATTTT
>TRBJ1-1|-|TRBV20-1|many
CSARSGETEAFF
TGCAGTGCTAGATCAGGAGAGACTGAAGCTTTCTTT
>TRBJ1-4|-|TRBV5-1|many
CASSKPATNEKLFF
TGCGCCAGCAGCAAGCCTGCAACTAATGAAAAACTGTTTTTT
>TRBJ1-4|TRBD1|TRBV7-8|many
CASSLGGQGLNEKLFF
TGTGCCAGCAGCTTAGGGGGACAGGGCCTTAATGAAAAACTGTTTTTT
>TRBJ2-5|-|TRBV7-2|many
CASSKSRGQTQYF
TGTGCCAGCAGCAAATCTAGGGGTCAGACCCAGTACTTC
>TRBJ1-6|-|TRBV20-1|many
CSAGGSDSPLHF
TGCAGCGCGGGGGGGAGTGATTCACCCCTCCACTTT
>TRBJ1-1|TRBD1|TRBV20-1|many
CSVSTGGGHTEAFF
TGCAGTGTCTCGACAGGGGGAGGACACACTGAAGCTTTCTTT
>TRBJ2-5|TRBD2|TRBV20-1|many
CSAASGRVKGETQYF
TGCAGTGCGGCTAGCGGGAGAGTCAAGGGAGAGACCCAGTACTTC
>TRBJ1-1|-|TRBV6-6|many
CASTPLERGTEAFF
TGTGCCAGCACCCCACTCGAGAGGGGCACTGAAGCTTTCTTT
>TRBJ2-3|TRBD1|TRBV5-1|many
CASRPRQGPTDTQYF
TGCGCCAGCAGGCCTAGACAGGGCCCCACAGATACGCAGTATTTT
>TRBJ2-7|TRBD1|TRBV28|-
CASSGDSTYEQYF
TGTGCCAGCAGTGGGGACAGCACCTACGAGCAGTACTTC
>TRBJ1-5|-|TRBV11-2|many
CASSPGIYQPQHF
TGTGCCAGCAGCCCGGGCATATATCAGCCCCAGCATTTT
>TRBJ2-1|-|TRBV28|many
CASSSVLEGASYNEQFF
TGTGCCAGCAGTTCGGTTCTGGAGGGGGCCTCCTACAATGAGCAGTTCTTC
>TRBJ2-7|TRBD1|TRBV20-1|many
CSAPRDSSYEQYF
TGCAGTGCTCCCCGGGACAGCTCCTACGAGCAGTACTTC
>TRBJ2-1|TRBD1|TRBV5-1|many
CASSSTTGTNEQFF
TGCGCCAGCAGCTCCACGACAGGGACGAATGAGCAGTTCTTC
>TRBJ2-1|TRBD2|TRBV3-1|many
CASSRTRGNEQFF
TGTGCCAGCAGCCGGACTAGGGGCAATGAGCAGTTCTTC
>TRBJ2-2|-|TRBV5-1|many
CASSSEEEMLGELFF
TGCGCCAGCAGCTCGGAGGAGGAGATGCTCGGGGAGCTGTTTTTT
>TRBJ2-7|-|TRBV29-1|many
CSVEPGQPYEQYF
TGCAGCGTTGAGCCCGGACAGCCCTACGAGCAGTACTTC
>TRBJ2-5|-|TRBV12-5|many
CASGLRETQYF
TGTGCTAGTGGTTTACGGGAGACCCAGTACTTC
>TRBJ1-5|-|TRBV20-1|many
CSAQGGSNQPQHF
TGCAGTGCTCAGGGAGGCAGCAATCAGCCCCAGCATTTT
>TRBJ2-5|-|TRBV3-1|many
CASSSDKQTQYF
TGTGCCAGCAGTTCTGACAAACAGACCCAGTACTTC
>TRBJ2-7|TRBD1|TRBV11-2|many
CASSPGTDYEQYF
TGTGCCAGCAGCCCCGGGACAGACTACGAGCAGTACTTC
>TRBJ2-1|-|TRBV10-3|many
CATLPNTGNEQFF
TGTGCCACCCTGCCCAACACGGGAAATGAGCAGTTCTTC
>TRBJ2-5|-|TRBV7-9|many
CASSLVPLEETQYF
TGTGCCAGCAGCTTAGTCCCCTTAGAGGAGACCCAGTACTTC
>TRBJ1-1|-|TRBV12-3/TRBV12-4|many
CASSLLQHTEAFF
TGTGCCAGCAGTCTCCTTCAACACACTGAAGCTTTCTTT
>TRBJ1-1|-|TRBV5-1|many
CASSLAWGSTEAFF
TGCGCCAGCAGCTTGGCGTGGGGTAGCACTGAAGCTTTCTTT
>TRBJ2-5|-|TRBV7-6|-
CASSHNGRLQETQYF
TGTGCCAGCAGCCACAACGGGCGGTTACAAGAGACCCAGTACTTC
>TRBJ2-1|-|TRBV6-4|-
CASSEGQHNEQFF
TGTGCCAGCAGTGAAGGGCAGCACAATGAGCAGTTCTTC
>TRBJ1-5|-|TRBV6-1|many
CASSEGEQPQHF
TGTGCCAGCAGTGAAGGAGAACAGCCCCAGCATTTT
>TRBJ1-1|-|TRBV9|many
CASSSYGGTEAFF
TGTGCCAGCAGCTCATACGGGGGCACTGAAGCTTTCTTT
>TRBJ1-3|TRBD1|TRBV6-5|-
CASSRDQGGTIYF
TGTGCCAGCAGCCGGGACCAGGGGGGCACCATATATTTT
>TRBJ2-5|TRBD1|TRBV12-3/TRBV12-4|-
CASTQGAMGTQYF
TGTGCCAGCACCCAGGGGGCTATGGGGACCCAGTACTTC
>TRBJ2-2|TRBD2|TRBV5-1|many
CASSPGLAATGELFF
TGCGCCAGCAGCCCGGGACTAGCAGCCACCGGGGAGCTGTTTTTT
>TRBJ2-5|TRBD2|TRBV5-6|many
CASNPIAGGQETQYF
TGTGCCAGCAATCCAATAGCGGGGGGCCAAGAGACCCAGTACTTC